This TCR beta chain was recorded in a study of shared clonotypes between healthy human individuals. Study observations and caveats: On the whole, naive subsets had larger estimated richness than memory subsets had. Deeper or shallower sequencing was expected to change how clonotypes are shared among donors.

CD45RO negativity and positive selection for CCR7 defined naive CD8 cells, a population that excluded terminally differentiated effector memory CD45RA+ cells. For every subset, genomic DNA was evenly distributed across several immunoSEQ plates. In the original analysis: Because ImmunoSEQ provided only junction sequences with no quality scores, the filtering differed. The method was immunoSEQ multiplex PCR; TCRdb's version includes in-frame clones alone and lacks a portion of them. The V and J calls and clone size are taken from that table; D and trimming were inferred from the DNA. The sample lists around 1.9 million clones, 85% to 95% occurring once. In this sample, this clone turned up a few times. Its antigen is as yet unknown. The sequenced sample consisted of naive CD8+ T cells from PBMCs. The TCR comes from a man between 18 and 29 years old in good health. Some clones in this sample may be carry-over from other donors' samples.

The CDR3 loop is CASSLDTDGEAFF. CDR3 sequence (DNA): TGTGCCAGCAGCTTAGATACCGATGGCGAAGCTTTCTTT. The chain employs TRBV11-3 and TRBJ1-1, with no clear D. V lost 0 bases, J lost 8 bases, and 10 bases lay in between. The CDR3 contains 13 residues. CDR1 and CDR2 (germline): SGHNT, YENEEA.